The 18 T cell receptor beta chains given below trace back to one sample, sequenced in a study of metastatic and nonmetastatic thyroid tumors. TCRdb re-analyzed the PCR reads through MiXCR. The sample consists of 33,000 or so clones, roughly 6.8% of them appearing once. Each patient came to thyroid surgery without any prior treatment (of any kind). Sequencing was performed on blood. The receptors were gathered from a female donor with papillary thyroid cancer or a benign thyroid nodule (not recorded which). Some clones in this sample may be carry-over from other donors' samples.

A remark on this clone: Being one base from a much bigger clone, this may be a read error. At the DNA level, this CDR3 is encoded by other sequences in the same sample as well. This chain connects TRBV9 to TRBJ2-7; TRBD2 matches at 10 bases. The germline CDR1 and CDR2 sequences are SGDLS and YYNGEE. Unmatched junction bases numbered 7, after V lost 5 bases and J lost 5 bases. The CDR3 has 14 amino acids. This CDR3 reads CASSERGGRNEQYF. The CDR3 DNA reads TGTGCCAGCAGTGAGCGGGGGGGCCGTAACGAGCAGTACTTC.

This clone was seen many times. The chain combines TRBV7-2 with TRBJ1-5; maybe TRBD1 (6 bases). Germline V gene sequence: CDR1 SGHTA, CDR2 FQGNSA. The ends were cut back, 8 bases at V and 4 bases at J, with 15 bases in the middle. The CDR3 has 14 residues. CDR3 sequence (DNA): TGTGCCAGCGGGTCGACAGGAGGTAATCAGCCCCAGCATTTT. Protein product: CASGSTGGNQPQHF.

This clone was recorded many times. This rearrangement joins TRBV6-2 or TRBV6-3 to TRBJ1-6, with D possibly being TRBD1 (6 bases). Trimming removed 4 bases from V and 9 bases from J, with 13 bases in between. Germline V lookup: CDR1 MNHEY, CDR2 SVGEGT. This CDR3 comprises 14 residues. The DNA for the CDR3 is TGTGCCAGCAGTTCCCCGACAGGACTTTCACCCCTCCACTTT. This encodes CASSSPTGLSPLHF.

This clone was detected many times. The J gene is TRBJ1-3, the V gene TRBV19, with D unclear. The CDR3 runs to 14 residues. Germline CDR1 reads LNHDA; CDR2 reads SQIVND (reference sequence). The germline V and J ends were trimmed by 5 bases and 0 bases, with 8 bases remaining between them. The CDR3 DNA is TGTGCCAGTAGTTTGGCAGACTCTGGAAACACCATATATTTT. Residues: CASSLADSGNTIYF. The whole variable domain, remainder taken from reference TRBV19 and TRBJ1-3, is DGGITQSPKYLFRKEGQNVTLSCEQNLNHDAMYWYRQDPGQGLRLIYYSQIVNDFQKGDIAEGYSVSREKKESFPLTVTSAQKNPTAFYLCASSLADSGNTIYFGEGSWLTVV.

This clone showed up just a few times. Because it lacks the conserved phenylalanine or tryptophan at the end, this CDR3 is likely a read error. This rearrangement joins TRBV19 to TRBJ2-7; no clear D gene. Germline CDR1 is LNHDA and CDR2 is SQIVND (reference sequence). The CDR3 has 13 residues. Trimming shortened V by 9 bases and J by 6 bases, and 18 bases separated the two germline ends. CDR3 sequence (DNA): TGTGCCAGCCGTAGAGACTCCTCTTCCGAGCAGTACCTC. It yields the protein CASRRDSSSEQYL.

This clone has ten or more counts. The CDR3 sequence: CASQSGGGYEQYF. The CDR3 coding sequence is TGTGCCAGCCAATCGGGGGGGGGATACGAGCAGTACTTC. V usage is TRBV28 and J usage is TRBJ2-7, with 8 positions matching TRBD2. This CDR3 comprises 13 residues. V lost 8 bases and J lost 4; bases outside the gene matches: 7. CDR1 is MDHEN and CDR2 is SYDVKM in the germline V gene.

Only a few counts were recorded for this clone. The chain carries TRBV5-4 and TRBJ1-6; tentatively, D is TRBD1 (5 bases). The ends were cut back, 0 bases at V and 8 bases at J, with 24 bases in the middle. In germline, CDR1 is SGHNT, CDR2 YYREEE (reference sequence). This CDR3 spans 19 amino acids. The CDR3 DNA sequence: TGTGCCAGCAGCTTGGCCCATTTTTATCAGGGCCTTGGGGATTCACCCCTCCACTTT. Protein sequence: CASSLAHFYQGLGDSPLHF.

Ten or more counts support this clone. The V and J genes are TRBV6-1 and TRBJ1-1, with TRBD1 as a possible D gene (6 bases). In germline, CDR1 is MNHNS, CDR2 SASEGT. The CDR3 runs 16 residues. Written as DNA, the CDR3 is TGTCCCCCCCCGGGTTCGGGCGGACAGATGAACACTGAAGCTTTCTTT. This translates into CPPPGSGGQMNTEAFF.

Points on this clone: This clone may be a read error of a much larger clone one base away. The chain has TRBV25-1 and TRBJ2-1, with a weak D call TRBD2 (5 bases). Per germline, CDR1 MGHDK and CDR2 SYGVNS. The CDR3 extends over 15 amino acids. V gave up 1 base and J gave up 4 bases, with 11 bases separating them. The CDR3 loop reads CASSEFGGVYNEQFF. CDR3 DNA: TGTGCCAGCAGTGAATTCGGAGGAGTATACAATGAGCAGTTCTTC.

This clone was found many times. A much larger clone lies one base from this, so it may be a read error. This chain links TRBV6-1 with TRBJ2-3; possibly TRBD1 or TRBD2 for D (5 bases each). Germline V lookup: CDR1 MNHNS, CDR2 SASEGT. The CDR3 is 15 residues long. The CDR3 loop reads CASSVRTGGADAQYF. The CDR3 coding sequence is TGTGCCAGCAGTGTCAGGACTGGGGGTGCAGATGCGCAGTATTTT.

Ten or more counts support this clone. The V and J genes are TRBV28 and TRBJ1-5; no firm D call. Germline CDR1 MDHEN, CDR2 SYDVKM. The CDR3 length is 14 residues. V lost 6 bases and J 6 bases, leaving 15 bases between the germline ends. The CDR3 is CASSPLPGGQPQHF. CDR3 bases: TGTGCCAGCAGCCCCCTCCCGGGTGGTCAGCCCCAGCATTTT.

On this clone itself: The CDR3 end shows no conserved phenylalanine or tryptophan, and so a read error is likely. CDR3 loop: CSPDSSGDADTQYL. The CDR3 DNA is TGCAGTCCAGACTCGTCGGGAGACGCAGATACGCAGTATCTT. V usage is TRBV20-1 and J usage is TRBJ2-3, with a weak D call TRBD2 (6 bases). Trimming removed 8 bases from V and 4 bases from J, with 19 bases in between. The CDR3 has 14 residues. CDR1 is DFQATT, CDR2 SNEGSKA, per germline (reference sequence).

This clone was seen only a few times. The genes are TRBV5-4 and TRBJ2-1; 11 bases align to TRBD2. J lost 5 bases, V lost 2 bases, and 3 bases had no gene match. The CDR3 length is 15 residues. Germline loops: CDR1 SGHNT, CDR2 YYREEE (reference sequence). The DNA for the CDR3 is TGTGCCAGCAGCTTTAAGACTAGCGGGAACAATGAGCAGTTCTTC. Translating it yields CASSFKTSGNNEQFF.

This clone was observed many times. V is TRBV15 and J is TRBJ1-1, with D possibly matching TRBD1 (5 bases). The CDR3 has 14 residues. Trimming stripped 3 bases from V and 8 bases from J, with 16 bases between. Germline CDR1 and CDR2: LNHNV and YYDKDF (reference sequence). CDR3 amino acids: CATSREGRAKEAFF. In DNA, the CDR3 is TGTGCCACCAGCAGGGAGGGACGGGCGAAGGAAGCTTTCTTT.

This clone was counted ten times or more. The chain is built from TRBV29-1 and TRBJ1-1, with unresolved D. The CDR3 covers 11 residues. V was shortened by 5 bases and J by 3 bases, with 7 bases between the two germline ends. Germline V gives CDR1 SQVTM, CDR2 ANQGSEA. This CDR3 reads CSVSGDTEAFF. The DNA for the CDR3 is TGCAGCGTTTCAGGAGACACTGAAGCTTTCTTT.

At least ten counts were recorded for this clone. CDR3 bases: TGTGCCAGCAGTTCGCCCCCCCAGGGGAAGAACTATGGCTACACCTTC. Translation: CASSSPPQGKNYGYTF. The chain is built from TRBV6-1 and TRBJ1-2; tentatively, D is TRBD1 (6 bases). Looked up from germline, CDR1 is MNHNS and CDR2 is SASEGT. V was cut by 5 bases and J by 2 bases, with 18 bases left in between. The CDR3 length is 16 residues.

This clone was counted many times. The V and J genes are TRBV9 and TRBJ2-7; 7 bases align to TRBD2. The CDR3 length is 14 residues. V lost 2 bases, J lost 5 bases, and 7 bases stayed unmatched. Germline CDR1 reads SGDLS; CDR2 reads YYNGEE. CDR3 sequence: CASSVGDYIDEQYF. The CDR3 bases are TGTGCCAGCAGCGTGGGGGACTACATTGACGAGCAGTACTTC. The full variable domain, with the rest looked up from reference TRBV9 and TRBJ2-7, is DSGVTQTPKHLITATGQRVTLRCSPRSGDLSVYWYQQSLDQGLQFLIQYYNGEERAKGNILERFSAQQFPDLHSELNLSSLELGDSALYFCASSVGDYIDEQYFGPGTRLTVT.

This clone was counted at least ten times. The chain links TRBV19 to TRBJ1-2; D is uncertain. There are 15 residues in the CDR3. Germline V gene data show CDR1 as LNHDA and CDR2 as SQIVND (reference sequence). V lost 1 base, J lost 4 bases, and 13 bases lay in between. The CDR3 nucleotides are TGTGCCAGTAGTATAGTGGACGGTACCATCTATGGCTACACCTTC. The encoded protein is CASSIVDGTIYGYTF.